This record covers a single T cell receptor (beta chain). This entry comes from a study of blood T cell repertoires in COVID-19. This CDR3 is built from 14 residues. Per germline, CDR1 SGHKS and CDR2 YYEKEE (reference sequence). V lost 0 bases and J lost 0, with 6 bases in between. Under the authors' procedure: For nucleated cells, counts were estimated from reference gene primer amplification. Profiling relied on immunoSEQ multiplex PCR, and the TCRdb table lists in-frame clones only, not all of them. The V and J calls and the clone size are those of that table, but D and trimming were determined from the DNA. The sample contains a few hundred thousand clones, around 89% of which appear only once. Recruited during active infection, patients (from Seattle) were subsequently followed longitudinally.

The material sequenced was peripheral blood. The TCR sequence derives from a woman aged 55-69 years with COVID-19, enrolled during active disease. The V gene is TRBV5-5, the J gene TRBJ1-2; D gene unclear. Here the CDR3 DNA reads TGTGCCAGCAGCTTGGTGGGCGCTAACTATGGCTACACCTTC. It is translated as CASSLVGANYGYTF.